A selection of T cell receptor beta chains follows, all from one sample in a study of T-cell reconstitution after alpha-beta-depleted transplantation in children. TCRdb passed the PCR reads through MiXCR, listing each CDR3 protein once. The sample carries some 300,000 distinct CDR3 sequences, over 9.5% recorded once. The source material was PBMCs, sampled before TCRalphabeta/CD19-depleted stem cell transplant. The receptor set was obtained from a boy under two years old with acute myeloid leukemia, due to receive a stem cell transplant. Each CDR3 is given with its conserved first and last residue. The order of the fields is J gene, clone size, D gene, V gene, CDR3 protein, CDR3 DNA. The D gene is left open where the match is weak. A row's size may be missing; if present it is once, few, many or a size class.

J: TRBJ2-3; size: many; D: -; V: TRBV7-9; CDR3: CASSLVVTDTQYF; DNA: TGTGCCAGCAGCTTAGTGGTCACAGATACGCAGTATTTT
J: TRBJ2-7; size: few; D: -; V: TRBV20-1; CDR3: CSARIRGYYEQYF; DNA: TGCAGTGCTAGAATTAGGGGCTACTACGAGCAGTACTTC
J: TRBJ2-5; size: few; D: TRBD2; V: TRBV20-1; CDR3: CSARSSGGYQETQYF; DNA: TGCAGTGCTCGTTCTAGCGGGGGGTACCAAGAGACCCAGTACTTC
J: TRBJ2-7; size: -; D: -; V: TRBV7-9; CDR3: CASSSIAGEQYF; DNA: TGTGCCAGCAGCTCTATAGCAGGCGAGCAGTACTTC
J: TRBJ2-3; size: many; D: -; V: TRBV7-2; CDR3: CASSLTGRDSPDTQYF; DNA: TGTGCCAGCAGCTTAACCGGGCGGGACTCCCCAGATACGCAGTATTTT
J: TRBJ2-1; size: -; D: -; V: TRBV6-5; CDR3: CASWDRVHEQFF; DNA: TGTGCCAGCTGGGATCGGGTCCATGAGCAGTTCTTC
J: TRBJ2-7; size: many; D: -; V: TRBV7-9; CDR3: CASSPLKGQGWNEQYF; DNA: TGTGCCAGCAGCCCCCTCAAGGGGCAGGGTTGGAACGAGCAGTACTTC
J: TRBJ2-5; size: many; D: -; V: TRBV7-3; CDR3: CASSLTGRGQETQYF; DNA: TGTGCCAGCAGCTTAACCGGGCGAGGGCAAGAGACCCAGTACTTC
J: TRBJ2-2; size: many; D: -; V: TRBV4-2; CDR3: CASSQDPDANTGELFF; DNA: TGTGCCAGCAGCCAAGACCCAGACGCGAACACCGGGGAGCTGTTTTTT
J: TRBJ2-7; size: once; D: TRBD1; V: TRBV5-1; CDR3: CAGSLAGTGQGEQYF; DNA: TGCGCCGGCAGCTTGGCCGGGACAGGACAGGGAGAGCAGTACTTC
J: TRBJ2-2; size: many; D: -; V: TRBV12-3/TRBV12-4; CDR3: CASSLANRERELFF; DNA: TGTGCCAGCAGTTTGGCCAACAGGGAGCGGGAGCTGTTTTTT
J: TRBJ2-1; size: -; D: -; V: TRBV10-3; CDR3: CAISEFQEGGYDEQFF; DNA: TGTGCCATCAGTGAGTTTCAGGAGGGCGGTTATGATGAGCAGTTCTTC
J: TRBJ2-7; size: few; D: -; V: TRBV11-2; CDR3: CASSPEGQGSEQYF; DNA: TGTGCCAGCAGCCCCGAGGGGCAGGGTAGCGAGCAGTACTTC
J: TRBJ2-1; size: many; D: TRBD2; V: TRBV6-5; CDR3: CASSRLRTSGRAEQFF; DNA: TGTGCCAGCAGTCGTCTCCGGACTAGCGGGAGGGCTGAGCAGTTCTTC
J: TRBJ2-3; size: few; D: -; V: TRBV7-3; CDR3: CASSLTSPLFGDTQYF; DNA: TGTGCCAGCAGCTTAACTAGTCCTCTATTTGGAGATACGCAGTATTTT
J: TRBJ2-1; size: many; D: -; V: TRBV21-1; CDR3: CASSKAIQYSYNEQFF; DNA: TGTGCCAGCAGCAAGGCTATCCAGTACTCCTACAATGAGCAGTTCTTC
J: TRBJ2-1; size: many; D: TRBD1; V: TRBV29-1; CDR3: CSAHRGSNEQFF; DNA: TGCAGCGCGCACAGGGGCTCGAATGAGCAGTTCTTC